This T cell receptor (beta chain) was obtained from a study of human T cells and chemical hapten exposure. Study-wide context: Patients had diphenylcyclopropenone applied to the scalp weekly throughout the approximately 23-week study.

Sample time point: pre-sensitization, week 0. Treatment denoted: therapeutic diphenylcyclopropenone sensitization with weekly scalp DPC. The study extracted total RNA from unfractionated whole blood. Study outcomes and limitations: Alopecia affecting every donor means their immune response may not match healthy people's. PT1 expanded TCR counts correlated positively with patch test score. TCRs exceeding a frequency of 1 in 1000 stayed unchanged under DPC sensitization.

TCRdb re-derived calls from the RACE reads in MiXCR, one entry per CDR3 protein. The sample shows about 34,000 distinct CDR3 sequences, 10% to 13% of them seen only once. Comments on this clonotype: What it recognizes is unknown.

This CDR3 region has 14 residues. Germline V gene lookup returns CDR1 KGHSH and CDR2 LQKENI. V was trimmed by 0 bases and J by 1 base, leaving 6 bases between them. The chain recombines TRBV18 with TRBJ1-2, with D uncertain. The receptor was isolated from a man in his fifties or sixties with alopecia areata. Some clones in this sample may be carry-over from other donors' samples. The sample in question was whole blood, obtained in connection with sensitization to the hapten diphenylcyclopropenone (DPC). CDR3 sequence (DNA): TGTGCCAGCTCACCACCGGGGAATAACTATGGCTACACCTTC. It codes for CASSPPGNNYGYTF.